This T cell receptor (beta chain) comes out of a study of vaccination and CD4 T cells after COVID-19 (dated by TCRdb to between 2020 and 2023). Looking at the study overall: Every convalescent patient had a positive nasal swab PCR test for SARS-CoV-2, with mild disease in nine or ten patients and severe disease in one. The convalescent cohort comprised six males and four females, including two Hispanic individuals, seven Caucasians, two Asians and one multiracial person. Each participant got two doses of either the Pfizer-BioNTech BNT162b2 vaccine (n=8) or the Moderna mRNA-1273 vaccine (n=2). Post-COVID blood samples were collected from convalescent patients a median of around 96 days after diagnosis, with a range of roughly 30 to 161 days. Post-vaccine blood samples were taken a median of roughly 72 days after the second vaccine dose, with a range of 14 to 241 days. For stimulating the cultures, overlapping spike peptide pools were used, derived from SARS-CoV-2 as well as from the common cold coronaviruses HCoV-NL63, HCoV-OC43 and HCoV-229E. Control cultures received a CEFX viral epitope pool as the positive control, an HIV-1 Nef peptide pool as the negative control, or no peptide. In some eleven COVID-19 convalescent patients and a few infection-naive healthy vaccine recipients, researchers compared the spike-specific CD4+ TCR repertoire from before mRNA vaccination with the repertoire from after. Paper-wide results and their limitations: The median count of SARS-CoV-2-reactive clonotypes went up from some 23 after infection to more than 30 after vaccination, although the change was not significant. Among the post-vaccine SARS-CoV-2-reactive clones in convalescent patients, a median about 86% showed up only after vaccination, which suggests vaccine-specific priming. Only a relatively small number of convalescent patients were included in the study, and early timepoints following natural infection were not analyzed. Nearly all vaccine-specific clones in convalescent patients (304 of 307) were mono-reactive for SARS-CoV-2 spike rather than cross-reactive with common cold coronaviruses.

Libraries were constructed by PCR. DNA from cultured CD4+ T cells underwent TCR sequencing with the Oncomine TCR Beta short-read assay at the Johns Hopkins FTIC core. The QIAamp micro DNA kit was used to extract genomic DNA from the cultured CD4+ T cells. Oncomine TCR Beta libraries from cultured CD4+ T cells were pooled with unique dual indexes and sequenced on an Illumina iSeq 100. The authors' pipeline ran thus. Non-productive sequences were removed, and CDR3s that did not start with C, did not end with F or W, or were shorter than 7 amino acids were discarded. Antigen-specific clonotypes were identified using the MANAFEST web application through comparison of peptide-stimulated wells with reference and other culture wells. An FDR below 0.05, an odds ratio above 5, and a productive frequency above 0.1% in at least two of three replicate wells were required for clones to be considered positive. A clonotype counted as cross-reactive if it showed significant expansion both in the SARS-CoV-2 spike wells and in at least one common cold coronavirus spike condition. CDR3 homology was assessed with Levenshtein distances (stringdist) and unrooted phylogenetic trees (ape) in R version 3.6.1. The public reads were quality trimmed at Q25 with fastp and then assembled into clones with MiXCR by TCRdb, keeping productive beta chains. Here each entry gathers all rows of one CDR3 protein and keeps the most common genes and DNA. None of the V and J calls come from the authors' own analysis; TCRdb made them. The sample table shows roughly 9,800 distinct CDR3 sequences, and 59% are seen once. Around 16% of the sample belongs to the ten largest clones.

A word on this clonotype: Its antigen remains undetermined. No base quality values were provided; no much bigger clone lies one nucleotide off.

The label giving this sample's treatment or condition can be read as: approximately 11-day PBMC culture with coronavirus spike peptide pools or control peptides (ViraFEST assay). The study used the ViraFEST assay, which expanded antigen-specific T cells with peptide pools and then identified expanded clonotypes by TCR sequencing. The positive SARS-CoV-2 PCR tests of the convalescent patients were dated from March to December 2020, before the Alpha, Beta and Delta variants emerged in the United States. About 2 million PBMCs per well were cultured in IMDM with approximately 4.9% human AB serum and about 9.7 IU/ml IL-2, plus 10 ug/ml peptide pools. Half of the culture medium was replaced with fresh IL-2-containing medium on days 3 and 7. After 10 days of culture, CD4+ T cells were isolated by negative selection with the EasySep CD4+ T cell isolation kit. Ficoll-Paque Plus gradient centrifugation was used to isolate PBMCs from whole blood, and the isolated PBMCs were then either used fresh or cryopreserved at -140C. Triplicate wells were generally used for each culture condition.

Source material: CD4+ T cells from blood, cultured in vitro. The TCR sequence derives from a human donor who had recovered from COVID-19.

The CDR3 sequence is CASSLAGGYGYTF. The DNA is as follows: TGTGCCAGCAGCTTAGCAGGGGGCTATGGCTACACCTTC. The chain is made from TRBV7-2 and TRBJ1-2; the D gene is perhaps TRBD1, on 6 matching bases. The CDR3, cysteine through phenylalanine, is 13 amino acids long. Solely the CDR3 DNA is kept, with 39 bases framed from the first base. CDR1 SGHTA and CDR2 FQGNSA are derived from the germline V gene. Cut back by 0 bases and 4 bases, the V and J ends lie 6 bases apart.